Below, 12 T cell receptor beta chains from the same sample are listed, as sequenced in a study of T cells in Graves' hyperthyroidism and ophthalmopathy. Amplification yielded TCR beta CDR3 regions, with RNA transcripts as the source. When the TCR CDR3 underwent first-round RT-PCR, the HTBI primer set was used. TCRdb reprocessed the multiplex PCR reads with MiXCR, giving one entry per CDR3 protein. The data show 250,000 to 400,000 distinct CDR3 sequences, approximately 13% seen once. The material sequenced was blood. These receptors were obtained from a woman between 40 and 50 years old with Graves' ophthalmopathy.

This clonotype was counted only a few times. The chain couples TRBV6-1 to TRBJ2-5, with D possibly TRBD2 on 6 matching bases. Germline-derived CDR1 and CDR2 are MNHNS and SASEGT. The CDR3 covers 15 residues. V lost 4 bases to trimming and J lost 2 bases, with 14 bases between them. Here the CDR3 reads CASSGAPGGQETQYF. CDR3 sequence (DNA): TGTGCCAGCAGTGGGGCACCTGGGGGGCAAGAGACCCAGTACTTC.

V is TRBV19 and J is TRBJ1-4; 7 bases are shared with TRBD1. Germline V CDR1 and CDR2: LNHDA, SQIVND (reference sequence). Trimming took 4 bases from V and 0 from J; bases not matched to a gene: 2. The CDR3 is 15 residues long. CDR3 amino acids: CASSNRGATNEKLFF. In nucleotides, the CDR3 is TGTGCCAGTAGTAACAGGGGTGCAACTAATGAAAAACTGTTTTTT.

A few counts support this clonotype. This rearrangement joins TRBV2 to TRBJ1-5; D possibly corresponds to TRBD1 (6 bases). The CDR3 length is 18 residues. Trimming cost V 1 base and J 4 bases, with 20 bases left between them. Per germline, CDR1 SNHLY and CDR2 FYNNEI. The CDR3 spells CASSEEEAQDSFNQPQHF. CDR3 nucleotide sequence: TGTGCCAGCAGTGAAGAAGAGGCCCAGGACAGCTTTAATCAGCCCCAGCATTTT. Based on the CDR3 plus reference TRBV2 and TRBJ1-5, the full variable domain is EPEVTQTPSHQVTQMGQEVILRCVPISNHLYFYWYRQILGQKVEFLVSFYNNEISEKSEIFDDQFSVERPDGSNFTLKIRSTKLEDSAMYFCASSEEEAQDSFNQPQHFGDGTRLSIL.

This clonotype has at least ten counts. The CDR3 loop reads CASSLEGGATYEQYF. The CDR3, as DNA: TGTGCCAGCAGCTTAGAAGGGGGGGCAACCTACGAGCAGTACTTC. The V call is TRBV11-2, the J call TRBJ2-7, with D possibly TRBD2 on 7 matching bases. Between the trimmed V and J ends, which lost 0 bases and 2 bases, there was a span of 11 bases. CDR1 is SGHAT, CDR2 FQNNGV, per germline. CDR3 size: 15 residues.

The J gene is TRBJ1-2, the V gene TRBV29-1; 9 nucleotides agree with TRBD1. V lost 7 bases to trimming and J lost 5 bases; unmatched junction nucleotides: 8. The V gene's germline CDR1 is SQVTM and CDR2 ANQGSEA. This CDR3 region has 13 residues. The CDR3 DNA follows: TGCAGCGCCAGAACGGGACAGGGATATGGCTACACCTTC. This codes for CSARTGQGYGYTF.

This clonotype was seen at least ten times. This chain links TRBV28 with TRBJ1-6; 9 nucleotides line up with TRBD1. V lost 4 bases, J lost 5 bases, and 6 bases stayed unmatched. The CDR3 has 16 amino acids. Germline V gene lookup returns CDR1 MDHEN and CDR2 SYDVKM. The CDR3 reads CASSSGQGLNNSPLHF. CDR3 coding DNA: TGTGCCAGCAGTTCGGGACAGGGCCTCAATAATTCACCCCTCCACTTT.

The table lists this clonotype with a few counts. The CDR3 nucleotides are TGTGCCAGCAGCCACGATAGGGGCCAGGGAATGGAGACCCAGTACTTC. Protein: CASSHDRGQGMETQYF. V is TRBV3-1 and J is TRBJ2-5; a possible D gene is TRBD1 (5 bases). Trimming took off 3 bases at V and 5 bases at J, with 19 bases between the two ends. Looked up from germline, CDR1 is LGHDT and CDR2 is YNNKEL (reference sequence). The CDR3 is 16 amino acids.

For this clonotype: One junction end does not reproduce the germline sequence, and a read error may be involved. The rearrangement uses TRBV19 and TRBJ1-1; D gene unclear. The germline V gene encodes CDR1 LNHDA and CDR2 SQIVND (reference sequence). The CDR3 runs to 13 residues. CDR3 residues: CASSIAAGTEAFF. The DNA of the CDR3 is TGTGCTAGTAGTATAGCTGCGGGCACTGAAGCTTTCTTT. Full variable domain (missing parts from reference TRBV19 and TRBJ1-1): DGGITQSPKYLFRKEGQNVTLSCEQNLNHDAMYWYRQDPGQGLRLIYYSQIVNDFQKGDIAEGYSVSREKKESFPLTVTSAQKNPTAFYLCASSIAAGTEAFFGQGTRLTVV.

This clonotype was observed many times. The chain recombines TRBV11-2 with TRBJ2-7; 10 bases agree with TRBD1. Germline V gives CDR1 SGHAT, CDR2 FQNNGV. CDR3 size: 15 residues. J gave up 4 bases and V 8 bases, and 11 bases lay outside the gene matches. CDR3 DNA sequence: TGTGCCAGCCGAAGACCGGGACAGGGGTTGTACGAGCAGTACTTC. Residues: CASRRPGQGLYEQYF.

The CDR3 loop reads CSAPKTYEQYF. DNA for the CDR3: TGCAGTGCTCCAAAAACCTACGAGCAGTACTTC. The chain joins TRBV20-1 to TRBJ2-7; no reliable D call. The CDR3 loop spans 11 amino acids. Deletions cut 5 bases from V and 2 bases from J, with 7 bases between. CDR1 and CDR2 (germline): DFQATT, SNEGSKA (reference sequence).

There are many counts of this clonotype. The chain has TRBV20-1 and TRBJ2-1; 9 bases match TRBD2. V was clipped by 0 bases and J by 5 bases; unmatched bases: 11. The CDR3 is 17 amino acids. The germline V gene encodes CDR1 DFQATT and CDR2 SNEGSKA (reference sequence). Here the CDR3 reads CSARDPLLAGSHNEQFF. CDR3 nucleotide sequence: TGCAGTGCTAGAGACCCTTTGCTAGCGGGGTCCCACAATGAGCAGTTCTTC.

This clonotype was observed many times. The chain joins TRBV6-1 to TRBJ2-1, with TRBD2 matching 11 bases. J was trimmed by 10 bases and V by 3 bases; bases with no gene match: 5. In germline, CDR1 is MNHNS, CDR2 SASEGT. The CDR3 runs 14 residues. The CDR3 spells CASSDIIAGGEQFF. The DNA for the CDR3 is TGTGCCAGCAGTGATATAATAGCGGGGGGGGAGCAGTTCTTC.